This TCR beta chain originates from a study of blood T cell repertoires in COVID-19. Study details: Sample material is recorded as cDNA or gDNA derived from T cells, B-cell-depleted T cells, or PBMCs.

There are 21 residues in the CDR3. Using immunoSEQ multiplex PCR, the repertoire was profiled, and TCRdb retains in-frame clones only, with some absent. This table holds some 200,000 clones, 82% found once. Recruitment covered some 25 US areas and drew participants whose ages spanned roughly 18 to 100 years. Cohorts were assigned according to the clinical history that participants reported. The clonotype was recovered from a woman between 55 and 75 years old with acute COVID-19. Sequences were obtained from PBMCs or T cells enriched from blood (not recorded which). V gene TRBV21-1 combines with J gene TRBJ2-1; the table names TRBD2, a call not compared with the DNA. TRBV21-1 is labeled a pseudogene. CDR3 sequence: CASSKVKEADRGTSHNEWQFF. The DNA of the CDR3 is TGTGCCAGCAGCAAAGTTAAAGAAGCGGATCGGGGGACTAGCCACAATGAGTGGCAGTTCTTC.